This T cell receptor (beta chain) is from a study of blood T cell repertoires in COVID-19. Study information: Specimens from acute and convalescent COVID-19 originated in the United States, Italy and Spain. Sources were T cells, B-cell-depleted T cells, or PBMCs; the material itself was cDNA or gDNA.

Original data processing: Estimated nucleated cell counts came from reference gene primer amplification. Sequencing was performed with immunoSEQ multiplex PCR; in TCRdb, only in-frame clones are kept and a portion is missing. That table gives V, J and clone size, and the DNA gave D and trimming. The sample lists about 160,000 clones, about nine tenths occurring once. The CDR3 runs to 14 residues. The ends lost 5 bases at V and 1 base at J; junction bases unmatched: 4. The germline V gene encodes CDR1 MDHEN and CDR2 SYDVKM. Sequencing input: peripheral blood. The TCR comes from a man in his fifties or sixties with active or convalescent COVID-19. The rearrangement links TRBV28 to TRBJ1-2; 7 bases map to TRBD1. CDR3 sequence: CASSLGQNNYGYTF. In DNA, the CDR3 is TGTGCCAGCAGTCTGGGACAGAATAACTATGGCTACACCTTC.